The 23 T cell receptor beta chains given below trace back to one sample, sequenced in a study of blood T cell repertoires in COVID-19. Data came from immunoSEQ multiplex PCR; TCRdb stores just in-frame clones and leaves some out. Of roughly 250,000 clones listed, over 75% were seen once; the top ten hold 8% to 9.5%. Sequenced: peripheral blood. Receptor source: a human donor in a cohort sampled during active COVID-19.

This chain connects TRBV18 to TRBJ1-1, with D perhaps matching TRBD1 (5 bases). Trimming removed 3 bases at V and 2 bases at J, with 10 bases between. Germline values: CDR1 KGHSH, CDR2 LQKENI. The length of the CDR3 is 14 residues. CDR3: CASSPVGGNTEAFF. CDR3 bases: TGTGCCAGCTCACCGGTGGGGGGAAACACTGAAGCTTTCTTT.

J is TRBJ1-4 and V is TRBV4-1; no clear D gene. Trimming removed 1 base at V and 4 bases at J, with 13 bases between. Germline V gene sequence: CDR1 MGHRA, CDR2 YSYEKL. The CDR3 is made up of 16 amino acids. CDR3 in DNA: TGCGCCAGCAGCCAAGGAGCCCGGGATTTTAATGAAAAACTGTTTTTT. This codes for CASSQGARDFNEKLFF.

The J gene is TRBJ2-5, the V gene TRBV5-1, with TRBD2 identical over 8 bases. The germline gives CDR1 SGHRS, CDR2 YFSETQ. The ends lost 3 bases at V and 0 bases at J; junction bases unmatched: 10. This CDR3 contains 17 residues. CDR3 loop: CASSSGSGIFYQETQYF. In DNA, the CDR3 is TGCGCCAGCAGCTCGGGTAGCGGGATTTTTTACCAAGAGACCCAGTACTTC.

The chain employs TRBV4-3 and TRBJ1-6; 7 bases align to TRBD1. The CDR3 extends over 16 amino acids. The V gene end was trimmed by 0 bases and the J gene end by 8 bases; junction bases not matched to a gene: 7. The V gene's germline CDR1 is LGHNA and CDR2 YSLEER. The DNA of the CDR3 is TGCGCCAGCAGCCAAGATACAGGGGCGAATTATTCACCCCTCCACTTT. Its translation is CASSQDTGANYSPLHF.

The chain is built from TRBV18 and TRBJ2-1, with TRBD2 matching over 7 bases. The CDR3 loop spans 15 amino acids. Germline V gives CDR1 KGHSH, CDR2 LQKENI. Trimming removed 3 bases from V and 0 bases from J; junction bases left unmatched: 2. CDR3 DNA: TGTGCCAGCTCACCCAGCGGGACCTCCTACAATGAGCAGTTCTTC. Its protein product is CASSPSGTSYNEQFF.

This clone was seen once. The rearrangement uses TRBV11-3 and TRBJ2-2; D might be TRBD1 (5 bases). The CDR3 runs 14 residues. The V end lost 5 bases, the J end lost 0 bases, and 7 bases lay between the germline ends. Germline values: CDR1 SGHNT, CDR2 YENEEA. DNA of the CDR3: TGTGCCAGCAGCCGACAGTCGAACACCGGGGAGCTGTTTTTT. It specifies CASSRQSNTGELFF. Based on the CDR3 plus reference TRBV11-3 and TRBJ2-2, the full variable domain is EAGVVQSPRYKIIEKKQPVAFWCNPISGHNTLYWYLQNLGQGPELLIRYENEEAVDDSQLPKDRFSAERLKGVDSTLKIQPAELGDSAVYLCASSRQSNTGELFFGEGSRLTVL.

The V and J genes are TRBV28 and TRBJ1-1; D might be TRBD1 (6 bases). The CDR3 consists of 15 residues. Germline assignment: CDR1 MDHEN and CDR2 SYDVKM. V was shortened by 3 bases and J by 4 bases, with 15 bases between the two germline ends. CDR3 DNA sequence: TGTGCCAGCAGTTTTCAGGGGCGAGTTAGCACTGAAGCTTTCTTT. Its translation is CASSFQGRVSTEAFF.

This chain joins TRBV4-3 and TRBJ1-5; D is possibly TRBD1 (5 bases). This CDR3 spans 14 amino acids. Trimming removed 0 bases from V and 7 bases from J, with 10 bases in between. Germline V gives CDR1 LGHNA, CDR2 YSLEER. In DNA form, the CDR3 reads TGCGCCAGCAGCCAAGATCGGGGGAGGCAGCCCCAGCATTTT. Translated: CASSQDRGRQPQHF.

This clone turned up a few times. This sequence joins TRBV7-6 and TRBJ1-3, with unresolved D. CDR1 and CDR2 (germline): SGHVS, FNYEAQ. This CDR3 is 16 amino acids long. Between the trimmed V and J ends, which lost 0 bases and 0 bases, there was a span of 9 bases. The CDR3 sequence is CASSLARAGSGNTIYF. The CDR3 region has the DNA TGTGCCAGCAGCTTAGCGAGGGCAGGCTCTGGAAACACCATATATTTT. Full variable domain (remainder filled in from reference TRBV7-6 and TRBJ1-3): GAGVSQSPRYKVTKRGQDVALRCDPISGHVSLYWYRQALGQGPEFLTYFNYEAQQDKSGLPNDRFSAERPEGSISTLTIQRTEQRDSAMYRCASSLARAGSGNTIYFGEGSWLTVV.

The chain is built from TRBV13 and TRBJ2-7, with D tentatively TRBD2 (5 bases). The CDR3 has 14 residues. Germline CDR1 and CDR2: PRHDT and FYEKMQ (reference sequence). V shed 4 bases and J shed 4 bases, with 14 bases lying between them. In nucleotides, the CDR3 is TGTGCCAGCAGCTCCCTTGGGGAGCCGTACGAGCAGTACTTC. This translates into CASSSLGEPYEQYF.

This chain connects TRBV5-5 to TRBJ2-3; D perhaps matches TRBD2 (5 bases). Germline V gives CDR1 SGHKS, CDR2 YYEKEE (reference sequence). This CDR3 is 18 amino acids long. The ends were cut back, 0 bases at V and 3 bases at J, with 20 bases in the middle. CDR3 DNA: TGTGCCAGCAGCTTGGGGACTTTTAGGACCAAATGGACAGATACGCAGTATTTT. Its translation: CASSLGTFRTKWTDTQYF.

The genes are TRBV11-2 and TRBJ2-1; D ambiguous. Germline CDR1 and CDR2: SGHAT and FQNNGV. The CDR3 spans 12 residues. The germline V and J ends were trimmed by 3 bases and 8 bases, with 8 bases remaining between them. The CDR3 DNA sequence: TGTGCCAGCAGCTTTTCCCTCGATGAGCAGTTCTTC. Translating it yields CASSFSLDEQFF.

The CDR3 sequence: CASSPSAGAAEQYF. The CDR3 nucleotides read TGTGCCAGCAGCCCTTCGGCAGGGGCGGCCGAGCAGTACTTC. This sequence joins TRBV9 and TRBJ2-7; TRBD1 is a possible D gene (6 bases). The CDR3 is made up of 14 amino acids. CDR1 SGDLS and CDR2 YYNGEE come from the germline V gene. The V end was cut by 4 bases, the J end by 6 bases, with 17 bases between.

The count of this clone is one. This chain uses TRBV30 with TRBJ1-2, with 11 bases fitting TRBD1. V was clipped by 6 bases and J by 3 bases; unmatched bases: 12. CDR1 and CDR2 (germline): GTSNPN, SVGIG (reference sequence). The CDR3 is 16 residues long. The CDR3 DNA reads as TGTGCCTGTCCATCGGGACAGGGGGGGTTCTACTATGGCTACACCTTC. Translation: CACPSGQGGFYYGYTF. Filled out from reference TRBV30 and TRBJ1-2, the complete variable domain reads SQTIHQWPATLVQPVGSPLSLECTVEGTSNPNLYWYRQAAGRGLQLLFYSVGIGQISSEVPQNLSASRPQDRQFILSSKKLLLSDSGFYLCACPSGQGGFYYGYTFGSGTRLTVV.

Only one count was recorded for this clone. Other DNA sequences in this sample translate to the same CDR3. The J gene is TRBJ1-1, the V gene TRBV5-1; 8 bases map to TRBD1. This CDR3 comprises 14 residues. Germline lookup yields CDR1 SGHRS and CDR2 YFSETQ. The ends lost 4 bases at V and 1 base at J; junction bases unmatched: 3. In DNA form, the CDR3 reads TGCGCCAGCAGCACCGGACAGGGGAACACTGAAGCTTTCTTT. Its protein product is CASSTGQGNTEAFF.

The chain links TRBV7-9 to TRBJ2-7; 13 bases map to TRBD2. The CDR3 sequence is 15 residues long. V lost 4 bases, J lost 7 bases, and 7 bases stayed unmatched. Germline V CDR1 and CDR2: SEHNR, FQNEAQ (reference sequence). For the CDR3, the DNA is TGTGCCAGCAGCTCCCCGGGACTAGCGGGGTGGGAGCAGTACTTC. Its protein product is CASSSPGLAGWEQYF.

This chain joins TRBV6-4 and TRBJ2-3; 11 bases line up with TRBD2. The germline V gene encodes CDR1 MRHNA and CDR2 SNTAGT. V was clipped by 5 bases and J by 2 bases; unmatched bases: 6. This CDR3 is built from 16 residues. The CDR3 coding sequence is TGTGCCAGCAGTATAGCGGGGGGGCTTAACACAGATACGCAGTATTTT. Translating gives CASSIAGGLNTDTQYF.

This clone came up a few times. This rearrangement joins TRBV6-6 to TRBJ1-1; D is uncertain. V gave up 3 bases and J gave up 4 bases, with 12 bases separating them. Germline V CDR1 and CDR2: MNHNY, SVGAGI (reference sequence). The CDR3 runs to 14 residues. CDR3 protein: CASSYPAAVTEAFF. CDR3 coding DNA: TGTGCCAGCAGTTATCCCGCCGCGGTCACTGAAGCTTTCTTT.

This clone was seen a handful of times. This chain connects TRBV28 to TRBJ1-5; D is possibly TRBD1 (5 bases). This CDR3 has 15 amino acids. Germline-derived CDR1 and CDR2 are MDHEN and SYDVKM. With 4 bases removed from V and 1 base from J, the gap between germline ends came to 11 bases. The chain's CDR3 is CASSSYRQSNQPQHF. CDR3 in DNA: TGTGCCAGCAGTTCGTACAGGCAAAGCAATCAGCCCCAGCATTTT.

The chain joins TRBV4-2 to TRBJ2-1; 8 bases match TRBD2. Germline CDR1 LGHNA, CDR2 YNFKEQ. V lost 0 bases, J lost 6 bases, and 10 bases stayed unmatched. This CDR3 comprises 17 residues. The CDR3 protein is CASSQDPPAGEGNEQFF. In DNA form, the CDR3 reads TGTGCCAGCAGCCAAGACCCCCCAGCGGGGGAGGGCAATGAGCAGTTCTTC.

The V call is TRBV4-2, the J call TRBJ1-4; D remains unclear. Germline V CDR1 and CDR2: LGHNA, YNFKEQ. This CDR3 has 16 residues. V lost 0 bases and J lost 0, with 8 bases in between. CDR3 nucleotides: TGTGCCAGCAGCCAAGATAGAGCTTCAACTAATGAAAAACTGTTTTTT. This gives the protein CASSQDRASTNEKLFF.

This chain joins TRBV2 and TRBJ2-7; 10 nucleotides line up with TRBD2. There are 15 residues in the CDR3. From germline, CDR1 is SNHLY and CDR2 FYNNEI. Trimming took 6 bases from V and 3 from J; bases not matched to a gene: 8. CDR3 protein: CASRNSGRTRYEQYF. The CDR3 nucleotides are TGTGCCAGCAGAAATAGCGGGAGGACCCGCTACGAGCAGTACTTC. The full variable domain, its missing parts supplied by reference TRBV2 and TRBJ2-7, is EPEVTQTPSHQVTQMGQEVILRCVPISNHLYFYWYRQILGQKVEFLVSFYNNEISEKSEIFDDQFSVERPDGSNFTLKIRSTKLEDSAMYFCASRNSGRTRYEQYFGPGTRLTVT.

This rearrangement joins TRBV18 to TRBJ1-1, with D possibly being TRBD1 (6 bases). V dropped 4 bases and J dropped 1 base, with 10 bases sitting between them. The CDR3 is 14 residues long. In germline, CDR1 is KGHSH, CDR2 LQKENI. The CDR3 DNA follows: TGTGCCAGCTCACTTGACAGGACGAACACTGAAGCTTTCTTT. It yields the protein CASSLDRTNTEAFF.